This TCR beta chain was identified during a study of neurological immune-mediated disorders (dated by TCRdb to about 2019). In the study overall: Using UMI-based sequencing, the study compared peripheral blood TCR-beta repertoires from patients with HTLV-I-associated myelopathy (HAM/TSP), patients with multiple sclerosis, and healthy controls. Alongside PBMC samples, the set of about 97 TCR-beta libraries contained longitudinal samples, technical triplicates, and paired CD4+ and CD8+ T-cell subsets that had been sorted. The cohort comprised 68 subjects: 15 or so HAM/TSP patients, around 35 multiple sclerosis patients and 20 or so healthy controls.

The junction shows trimming of 1 base on V and 5 bases on J, and the gene matches do not reach 16 bases of it. The germline V gene (reference sequence) provides CDR1 DFQATT and CDR2 SNEGSKA. The CDR3 runs 18 residues from the cysteine to the phenylalanine. Of the read, only the CDR3 DNA is kept; its 54 bases are in frame from base 1. To synthesize cDNA, template-switch 5'RACE was performed with a primer carrying a 10-nucleotide random unique molecular identifier so that each TCR transcript was tagged. Every sequencing run covered 15-18 subjects and yielded more than 170 million TCR-beta sequences. The RNeasy kit was used for extraction of total RNA. The KAPA Real-time Library Amplification kit was used to amplify TCR-beta VDJ regions with primers for the TCR constant region and the 5'RACE anchor. A first PCR added sample indexes and Illumina adaptors, after which a second PCR increased the library yield. After Ampure bead purification, the TCR product of roughly 650 bp was size-selected on a 2% E-gel SizeSelection system. Before pooling, libraries had their quality checked on a Bioanalyzer, their concentration measured with Qubit, and their quantity determined with the Kapa Library Quantification kit. An Illumina HiSeq 2500 was used to sequence the libraries paired-end at 2 x 150 bp. To increase sequence diversity, roughly 24-32% phiX was spiked into each library pool. As for how the authors treated the data: Quality-filtered reads were processed with the UMI-based MiGEC pipeline, which removed over 75% of raw TCR sequences during error correction. VDJ genes were aligned to IMGT germline references, and clonotypes were defined by unique CDR3 amino acid sequence plus V-J genes. Clonal expansion, Shannon diversity, and CDR3 relatedness (CalcPairwiseDistances, ClusterSamples) were evaluated with VDJtools, and phylogenetic trees were built with CLCbio workbench. Expanded clones were defined as having at least 8 unique UMIs, based on coefficient-of-variation modelling across technical triplicates. The raw public data were reprocessed by TCRdb itself: fastp quality trimming at Q25, MiXCR clonotype calling, in-frame beta chains only. Rows are combined by CDR3 protein, so each entry shows the most common genes and DNA. The V and J calls and clone size come from TCRdb's table, not from the authors' own analysis. Present in this sample are roughly 60,000 distinct CDR3 sequences, around 10% of which were seen just once. The ten largest clones take up 1.5% to 2% of the sample.

This clonotype came up many times. Its target antigen remains unknown. Base quality data are lacking; no much larger clone is found one base away. The healthy controls were volunteers from a blood bank in Maryland, USA. Unsorted PBMC libraries were generated from 2 million PBMCs stored in RNAlater at -80 °C until RNA extraction. PBMCs were separated from peripheral blood using Ficoll-Hypaque density gradient centrifugation and then cryopreserved in liquid nitrogen. The study at large found these results: No identical CDR3 amino acid sequences were found to be shared among expanded clones across subjects, suggesting that TCR-beta repertoires were private in all groups. The highest TCR clonal expansion was observed in HAM/TSP patients, whereas the lowest was observed in MS patients, even when compared with healthy controls.

The rearrangement joined TRBV20-1 to TRBJ2-7; 11 nucleotides in the junction match TRBD2. The receptor was derived from a man in his 60s in good health. Sequenced material: PBMCs. The sequenced DNA: TGCAGTGCTAGAGGGGACAGATACCCCGGGACTAGCGGTGACGAGCAGTACTTC. Its protein reads: CSARGDRYPGTSGDEQYF.